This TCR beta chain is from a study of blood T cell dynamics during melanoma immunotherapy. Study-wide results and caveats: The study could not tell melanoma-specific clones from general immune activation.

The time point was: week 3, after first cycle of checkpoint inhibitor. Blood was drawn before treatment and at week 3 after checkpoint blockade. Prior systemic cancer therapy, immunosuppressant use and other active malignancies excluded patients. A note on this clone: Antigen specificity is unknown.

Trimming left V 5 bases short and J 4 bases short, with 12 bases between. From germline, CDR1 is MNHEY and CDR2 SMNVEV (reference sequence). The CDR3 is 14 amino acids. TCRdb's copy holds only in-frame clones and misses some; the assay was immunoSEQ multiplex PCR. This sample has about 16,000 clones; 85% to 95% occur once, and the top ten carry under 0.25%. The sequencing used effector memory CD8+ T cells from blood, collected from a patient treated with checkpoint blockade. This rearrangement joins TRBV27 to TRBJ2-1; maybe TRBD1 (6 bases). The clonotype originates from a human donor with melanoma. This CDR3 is CASSPQGPYNEQFF. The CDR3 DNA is TGTGCCAGCAGTCCACAGGGCCCGTACAATGAGCAGTTCTTC.